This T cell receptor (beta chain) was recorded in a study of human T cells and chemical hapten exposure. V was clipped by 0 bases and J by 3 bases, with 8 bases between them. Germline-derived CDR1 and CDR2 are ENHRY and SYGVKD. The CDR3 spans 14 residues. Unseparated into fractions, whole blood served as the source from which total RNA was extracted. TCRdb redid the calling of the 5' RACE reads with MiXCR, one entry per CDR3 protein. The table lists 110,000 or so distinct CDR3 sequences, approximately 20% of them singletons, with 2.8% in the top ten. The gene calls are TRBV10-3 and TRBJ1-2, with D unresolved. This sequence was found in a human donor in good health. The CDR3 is CAISESIQDYGYTF. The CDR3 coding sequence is TGTGCCATCAGTGAGTCGATCCAGGACTATGGCTACACCTTC.